This TCR beta chain was captured by sequencing in a study of CD8 T cells in Susac syndrome. The V gene's germline CDR1 is SGHTA and CDR2 FQGNSA. V was clipped by 5 bases and J by 4 bases, with 14 bases between them. The CDR3 sequence is 14 residues long. With random hexamers, roughly 0.45 to 1 ug RNA was reverse transcribed. One entry per CDR3 protein, called by TCRdb with MiXCR from the immunoSEQ multiplex PCR reads. Among a few hundred thousand distinct CDR3 sequences listed, 95% were seen once. The sequenced sample consisted of CD4+ T cells from PBMCs. The V gene is TRBV7-2, the J gene TRBJ2-5, with unresolved D. The TCR originated in a human donor with multiple sclerosis. CDR3 DNA: TGTGCCAGCAGCCCCCATCGGTCTCGAGAGACCCAGTACTTC. Its translation: CASSPHRSRETQYF.